This T cell receptor beta chain was recovered during a study of blood T cell repertoires in COVID-19. Study-wide background: Spain, Italy and the United States supplied samples that represented acute and convalescent COVID-19.

This CDR3 is 13 amino acids long. Per the germline V gene, CDR1 is MDHEN and CDR2 is SYDVKM. V shed 4 bases and J shed 6 bases, with 12 bases lying between them. TCRdb's table, derived via immunoSEQ multiplex PCR, lists solely in-frame clones and lacks some. The data show about 160,000 clones, 85% to 90% seen once. Sample: peripheral blood. The sequence derives from an elderly man with acute or convalescent COVID-19. V usage is TRBV28 and J usage is TRBJ1-2, with a tentative D call TRBD1 (5 bases). CDR3 in amino acids: CASSWRQGHGYTF. CDR3 nucleotides: TGTGCCAGCAGTTGGCGGCAGGGCCATGGCTACACCTTC.